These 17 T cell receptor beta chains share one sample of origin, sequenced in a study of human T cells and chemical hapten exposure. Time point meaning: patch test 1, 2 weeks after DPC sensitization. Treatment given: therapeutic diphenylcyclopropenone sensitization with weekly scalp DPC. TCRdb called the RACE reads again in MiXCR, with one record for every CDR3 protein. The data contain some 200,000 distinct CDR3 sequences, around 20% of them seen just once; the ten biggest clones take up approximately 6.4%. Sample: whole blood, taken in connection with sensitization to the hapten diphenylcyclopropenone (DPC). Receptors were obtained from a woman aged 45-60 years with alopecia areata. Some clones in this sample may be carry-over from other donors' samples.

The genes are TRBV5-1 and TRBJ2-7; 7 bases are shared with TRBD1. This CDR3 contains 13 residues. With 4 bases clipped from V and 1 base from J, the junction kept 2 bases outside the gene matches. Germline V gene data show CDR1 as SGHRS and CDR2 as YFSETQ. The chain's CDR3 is CASSPQGSYEQYF. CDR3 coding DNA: TGCGCCAGCAGCCCACAGGGGTCCTACGAGCAGTACTTC.

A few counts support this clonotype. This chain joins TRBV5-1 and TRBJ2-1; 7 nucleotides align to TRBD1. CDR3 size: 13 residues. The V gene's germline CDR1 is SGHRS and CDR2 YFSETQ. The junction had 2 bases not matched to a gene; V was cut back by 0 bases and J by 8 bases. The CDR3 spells CASSLDRGHEQFF. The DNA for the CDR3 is TGCGCCAGCAGCTTGGACAGGGGACATGAGCAGTTCTTC.

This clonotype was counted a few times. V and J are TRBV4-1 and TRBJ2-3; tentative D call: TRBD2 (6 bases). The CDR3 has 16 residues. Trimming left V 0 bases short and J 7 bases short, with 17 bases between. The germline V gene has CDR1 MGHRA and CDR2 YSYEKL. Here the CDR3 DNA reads TGCGCCAGCAGCCAAGATATAGGGACTCGAACACATACGCAGTATTTT. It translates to CASSQDIGTRTHTQYF.

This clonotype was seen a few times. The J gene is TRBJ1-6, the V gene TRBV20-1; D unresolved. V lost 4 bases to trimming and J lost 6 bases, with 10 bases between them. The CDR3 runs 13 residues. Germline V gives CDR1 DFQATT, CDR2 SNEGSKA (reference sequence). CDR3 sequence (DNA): TGCAGTGCTACTAGGAGCTCTAATTCACCCCTCCACTTT. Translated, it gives CSATRSSNSPLHF.

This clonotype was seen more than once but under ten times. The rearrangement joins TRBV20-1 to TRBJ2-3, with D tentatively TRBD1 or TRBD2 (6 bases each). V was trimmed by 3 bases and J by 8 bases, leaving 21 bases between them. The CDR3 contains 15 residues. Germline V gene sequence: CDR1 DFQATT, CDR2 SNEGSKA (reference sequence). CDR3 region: CSARGASGTGGTQYF. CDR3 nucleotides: TGCAGTGCTAGGGGGGCCAGCGGAACCGGGGGTACGCAGTATTTT.

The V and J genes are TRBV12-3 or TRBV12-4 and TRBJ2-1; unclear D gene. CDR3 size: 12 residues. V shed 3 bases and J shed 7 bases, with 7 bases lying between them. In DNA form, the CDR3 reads TGTGCCAGCAGTTTTCAGAGGAATGAGCAGTTCTTC. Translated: CASSFQRNEQFF.

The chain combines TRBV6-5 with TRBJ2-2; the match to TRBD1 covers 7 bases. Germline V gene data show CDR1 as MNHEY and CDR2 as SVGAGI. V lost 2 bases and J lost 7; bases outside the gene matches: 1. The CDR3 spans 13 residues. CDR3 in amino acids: CASSYPGGGELFF. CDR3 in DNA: TGTGCCAGCAGTTACCCAGGGGGCGGGGAGCTGTTTTTT.

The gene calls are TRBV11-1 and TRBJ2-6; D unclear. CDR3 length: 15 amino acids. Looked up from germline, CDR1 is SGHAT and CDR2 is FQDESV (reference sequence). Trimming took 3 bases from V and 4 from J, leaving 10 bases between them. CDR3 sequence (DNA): TGTGCCAGCAGCTTGGAAGGGATCGGGGCCAACGTCCTGACTTTC. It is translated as CASSLEGIGANVLTF.

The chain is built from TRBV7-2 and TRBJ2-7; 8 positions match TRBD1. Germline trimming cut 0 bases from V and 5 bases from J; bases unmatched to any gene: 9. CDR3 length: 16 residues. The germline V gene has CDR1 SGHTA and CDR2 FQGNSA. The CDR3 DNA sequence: TGTGCCAGCAGCTTAGCAATCGGCAGGGGGCTGAACGAGCAGTACTTC. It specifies CASSLAIGRGLNEQYF.

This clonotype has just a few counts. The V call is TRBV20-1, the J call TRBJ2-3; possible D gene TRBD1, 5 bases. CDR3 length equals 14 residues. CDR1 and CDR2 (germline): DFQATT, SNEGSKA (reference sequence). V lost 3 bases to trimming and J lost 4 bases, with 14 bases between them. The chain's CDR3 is CSARPGIRPDTQYF. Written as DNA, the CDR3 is TGCAGTGCTAGGCCAGGGATAAGGCCAGATACGCAGTATTTT.

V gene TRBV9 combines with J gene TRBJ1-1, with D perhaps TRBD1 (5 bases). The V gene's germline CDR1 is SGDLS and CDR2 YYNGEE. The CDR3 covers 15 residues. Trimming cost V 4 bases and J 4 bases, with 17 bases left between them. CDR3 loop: CASSNEPGGLTEAFF. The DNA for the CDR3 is TGTGCCAGCAGCAATGAACCTGGGGGTCTCACTGAAGCTTTCTTT.

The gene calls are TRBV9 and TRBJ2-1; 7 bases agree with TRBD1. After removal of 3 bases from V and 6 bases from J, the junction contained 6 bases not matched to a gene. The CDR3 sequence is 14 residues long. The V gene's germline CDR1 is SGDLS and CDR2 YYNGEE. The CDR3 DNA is TGTGCCAGCAGCGCCGTACAGGGGTTCAATGAGCAGTTCTTC. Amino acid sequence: CASSAVQGFNEQFF.

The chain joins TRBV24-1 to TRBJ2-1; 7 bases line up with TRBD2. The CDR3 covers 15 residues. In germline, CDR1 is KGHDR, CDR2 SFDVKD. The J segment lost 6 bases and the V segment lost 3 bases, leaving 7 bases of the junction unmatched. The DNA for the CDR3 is TGTGCCACCAGTGATAGACTAGCTCCAGGCAATGAGCAGTTCTTC. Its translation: CATSDRLAPGNEQFF.

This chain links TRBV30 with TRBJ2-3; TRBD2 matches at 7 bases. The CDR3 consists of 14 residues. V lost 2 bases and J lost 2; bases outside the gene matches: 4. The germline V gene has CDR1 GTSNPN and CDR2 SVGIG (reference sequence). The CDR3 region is CAWSRLAATDTQYF. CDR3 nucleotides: TGTGCCTGGAGTCGGCTAGCGGCCACAGATACGCAGTATTTT.

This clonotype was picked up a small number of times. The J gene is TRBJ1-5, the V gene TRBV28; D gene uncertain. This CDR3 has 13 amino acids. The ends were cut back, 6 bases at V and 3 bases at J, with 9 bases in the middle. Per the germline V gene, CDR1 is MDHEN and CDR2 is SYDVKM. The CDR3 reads CASREINNQPQHF. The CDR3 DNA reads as TGTGCCAGCAGAGAAATTAACAATCAGCCCCAGCATTTT. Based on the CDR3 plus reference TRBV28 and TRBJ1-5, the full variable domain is DVKVTQSSRYLVKRTGEKVFLECVQDMDHENMFWYRQDPGLGLRLIYFSYDVKMKEKGDIPEGYSVSREKKERFSLILESASTNQTSMYLCASREINNQPQHFGDGTRLSIL.

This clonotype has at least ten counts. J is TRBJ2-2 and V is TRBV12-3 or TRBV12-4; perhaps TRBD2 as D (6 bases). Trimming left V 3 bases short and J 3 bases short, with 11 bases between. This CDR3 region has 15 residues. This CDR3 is CASSFREFDTGELFF. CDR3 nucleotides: TGTGCCAGCAGTTTCCGGGAGTTTGACACCGGGGAGCTGTTTTTT.

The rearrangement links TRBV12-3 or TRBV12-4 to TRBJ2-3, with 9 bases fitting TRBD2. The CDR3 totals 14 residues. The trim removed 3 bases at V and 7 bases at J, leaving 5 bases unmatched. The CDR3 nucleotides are TGTGCCAGCAGTTTCCCCGGACTAGCGCATACGCAGTATTTT. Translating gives CASSFPGLAHTQYF.